Listed below are T cell receptor beta chains from one sample, sequenced in a study of blood T cell repertoires in COVID-19. Produced via immunoSEQ multiplex PCR; TCRdb's table is partial and in-frame only. The sample shows about 150,000 clones, 85% to 90% of them seen only once. The sample comprised peripheral blood. The receptors shown here come from a man aged 55-75 years with active or convalescent COVID-19. CDR3s include the opening cysteine and the closing phenylalanine or tryptophan. A D gene is named only where the DNA matches it firmly. The listing skips clone size in some rows; elsewhere it reads once, few, many or a size class.

V gene	CDR3 length	clone size	D gene	J gene	CDR3 DNA	CDR3 protein
TRBV6-2/TRBV6-3	16	-	-	TRBJ2-3	TGTGCCAGCAGTTACTCGCTGGCGGGGGCTACAGATACGCAGTATTTT	CASSYSLAGATDTQYF
TRBV5-4	15	once	TRBD2	TRBJ2-1	TGTGCCAGCAGCTTGAGGCTAGCGGGAGCTGATGAGCAGTTCTTC	CASSLRLAGADEQFF
TRBV9	18	-	TRBD2	TRBJ2-1	TGTGCCAGCAGCGTAGAGATTAGCGGGAGAGCCTTGGGCAATGAGCAGTTCTTC	CASSVEISGRALGNEQFF
TRBV4-1	17	-	TRBD2	TRBJ2-1	TGCGCCAGCAGCCAAATCGGCGGGAGGGCTTCGGGCAATGAGCAGTTCTTC	CASSQIGGRASGNEQFF
TRBV15	13	once	TRBD2	TRBJ2-3	TGTGCCACCAGCCTAGCGGGTGCAGATACGCAGTATTTT	CATSLAGADTQYF
TRBV28	12	-	-	TRBJ2-4	TGTGCCAGCAGTTTGGATACAGGGCTACAGTACTTC	CASSLDTGLQYF
TRBV10-1	17	-	-	TRBJ1-5	TGCGCCAAGTTAAAGCAGGGTGGGCCAGGTGGCAATCAGCCCCAGCATTTT	CAKLKQGGPGGNQPQHF
TRBV24-1	11	-	-	TRBJ2-3	TGTGCCACCAGTGATTTTACTAGTTGGTATTTT	CATSDFTSWYF
TRBV19	14	once	-	TRBJ1-2	TGTGCCAGTAGTATAGATCGACAGAACTATGGCTACACCTTC	CASSIDRQNYGYTF
TRBV6-5	13	-	-	TRBJ1-3	TGTGCCAGTCTGGCGGGCTCTGGAAACACCATATATTTT	CASLAGSGNTIYF
TRBV7-9	12	-	-	TRBJ1-2	TGTGCCAGCAGCCCCCCCGAGGGAGGCTACACCTTC	CASSPPEGGYTF
TRBV5-4	15	-	-	TRBJ1-3	TGTGCCAGCAGCTCGGACTCGTTTGGTGGAAACACCATATATTTT	CASSSDSFGGNTIYF
TRBV16	13	-	-	TRBJ1-5	TGTGCCAGCAGCCCGGGAGAAAATCAGCCCCAGCATTTT	CASSPGENQPQHF
TRBV2	17	-	TRBD1	TRBJ1-4	TGTGCCAGCAGTGGAGTAACCTCCGGGACAGAGGGGGAAAAACTGTTTTTT	CASSGVTSGTEGEKLFF
TRBV4-3	15	few	-	TRBJ1-2	TGCGCCAGCAGCCAAGCGCTCTCGGGAAGCACTGGCTACACCTTC	CASSQALSGSTGYTF
TRBV14	16	-	-	TRBJ2-6	TGTGCCAGCAGCGACCGGACAGTCTCTGGGGCCAACGTCCTGACTTTC	CASSDRTVSGANVLTF